This T cell receptor (beta chain) stems from a study of shared T cell receptors in the human thymus. CDR1 and CDR2 from the germline V gene are LGHNA and YSLEER. Deletions cut 0 bases from V and 4 bases from J, with 13 bases between. The CDR3 has 16 residues. The assay was immunoSEQ multiplex PCR, and TCRdb's table has in-frame clones only and misses some. Of about 380,000 clones listed, around 95% are singletons. This clonotype was obtained from a human donor. Sequenced material: thymocytes. The chain links TRBV4-3 to TRBJ2-4; D may be TRBD2 (6 bases). CDR3 bases: TGCGCCAGCAGCCAAGATGGGAAGGGACTGAAAAACATTCAGTACTTC. Translating gives CASSQDGKGLKNIQYF.